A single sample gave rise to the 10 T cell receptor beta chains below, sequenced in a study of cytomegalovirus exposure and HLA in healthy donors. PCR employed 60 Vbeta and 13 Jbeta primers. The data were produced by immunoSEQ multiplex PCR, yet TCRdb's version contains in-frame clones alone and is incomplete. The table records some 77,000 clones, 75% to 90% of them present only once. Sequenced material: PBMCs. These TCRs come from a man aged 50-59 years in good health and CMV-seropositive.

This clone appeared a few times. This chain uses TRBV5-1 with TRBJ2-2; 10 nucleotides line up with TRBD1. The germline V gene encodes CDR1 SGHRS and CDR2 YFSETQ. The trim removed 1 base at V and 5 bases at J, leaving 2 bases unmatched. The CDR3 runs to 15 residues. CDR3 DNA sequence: TGCGCCAGCAGCTTGAGGACAGGGGGGACCGGGGAGCTGTTTTTT. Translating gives CASSLRTGGTGELFF. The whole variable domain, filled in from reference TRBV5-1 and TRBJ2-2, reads KAGVTQTPRYLIKTRGQQVTLSCSPISGHRSVSWYQQTPGQGLQFLFEYFSETQRNKGNFPGRFSGRQFSNSRSEMNVSTLELGDSALYLCASSLRTGGTGELFFGEGSRLTVL.

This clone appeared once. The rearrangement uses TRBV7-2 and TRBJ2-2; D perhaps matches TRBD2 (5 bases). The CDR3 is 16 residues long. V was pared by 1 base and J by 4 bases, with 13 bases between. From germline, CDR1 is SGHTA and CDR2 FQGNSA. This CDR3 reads CASSLGPGSSTGELFF. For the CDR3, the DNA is TGTGCCAGCAGCTTAGGCCCGGGAAGTAGCACCGGGGAGCTGTTTTTT.

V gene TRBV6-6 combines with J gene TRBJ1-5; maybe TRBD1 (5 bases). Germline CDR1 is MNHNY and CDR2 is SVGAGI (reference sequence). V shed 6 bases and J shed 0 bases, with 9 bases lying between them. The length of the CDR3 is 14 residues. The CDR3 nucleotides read TGTGCCAGCAGCCAGGGAGGTAGCAATCAGCCCCAGCATTTT. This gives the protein CASSQGGSNQPQHF.

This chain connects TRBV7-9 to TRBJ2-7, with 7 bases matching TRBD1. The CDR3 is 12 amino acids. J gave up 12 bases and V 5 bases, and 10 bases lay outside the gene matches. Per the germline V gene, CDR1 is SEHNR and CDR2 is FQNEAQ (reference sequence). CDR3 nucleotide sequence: TGTGCCAGCAGCCGGGACAGTTGGTGGGTGTACTTC. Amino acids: CASSRDSWWVYF.

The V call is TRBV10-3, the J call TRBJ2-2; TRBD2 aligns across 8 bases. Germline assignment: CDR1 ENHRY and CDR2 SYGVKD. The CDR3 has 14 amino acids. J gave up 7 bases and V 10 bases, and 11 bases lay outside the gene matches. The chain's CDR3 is CANREREMSGELFF. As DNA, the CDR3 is TGTGCCAACCGCGAGCGGGAGATGAGCGGGGAGCTGTTTTTT.

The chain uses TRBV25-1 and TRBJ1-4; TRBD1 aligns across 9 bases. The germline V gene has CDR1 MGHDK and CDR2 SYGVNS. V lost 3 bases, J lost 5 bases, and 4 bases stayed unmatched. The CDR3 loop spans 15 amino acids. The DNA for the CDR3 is TGTGCCAGCAGTGACGCGGGACAGGGAAATGAAAAACTGTTTTTT. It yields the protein CASSDAGQGNEKLFF.

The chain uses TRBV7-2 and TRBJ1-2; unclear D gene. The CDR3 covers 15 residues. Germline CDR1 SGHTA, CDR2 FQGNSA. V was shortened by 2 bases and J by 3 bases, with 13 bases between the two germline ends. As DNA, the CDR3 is TGTGCCAGCAGCTTACAGAATCGGCAGGACTATGGCTACACCTTC. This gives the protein CASSLQNRQDYGYTF.

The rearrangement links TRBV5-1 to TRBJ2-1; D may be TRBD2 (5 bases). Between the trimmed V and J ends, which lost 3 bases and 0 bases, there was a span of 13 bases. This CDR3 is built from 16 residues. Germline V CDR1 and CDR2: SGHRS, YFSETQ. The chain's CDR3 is CASSWRRLSSYNEQFF. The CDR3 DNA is TGCGCCAGCAGCTGGAGGCGTCTAAGCTCCTACAATGAGCAGTTCTTC.

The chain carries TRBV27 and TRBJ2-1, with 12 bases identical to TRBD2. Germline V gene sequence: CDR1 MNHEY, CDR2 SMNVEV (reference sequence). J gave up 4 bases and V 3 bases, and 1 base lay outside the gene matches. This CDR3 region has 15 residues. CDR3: CASSLGTSGYNEQFF. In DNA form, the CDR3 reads TGTGCCAGCAGTTTGGGGACTAGCGGGTACAATGAGCAGTTCTTC.

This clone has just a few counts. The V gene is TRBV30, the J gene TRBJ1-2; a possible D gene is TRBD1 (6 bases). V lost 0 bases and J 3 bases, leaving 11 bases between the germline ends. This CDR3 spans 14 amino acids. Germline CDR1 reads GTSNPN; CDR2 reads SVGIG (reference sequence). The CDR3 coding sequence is TGTGCCTGGAGTGTACGACAGGTCTACTATGGCTACACCTTC. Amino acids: CAWSVRQVYYGYTF. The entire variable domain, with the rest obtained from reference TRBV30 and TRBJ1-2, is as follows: SQTIHQWPATLVQPVGSPLSLECTVEGTSNPNLYWYRQAAGRGLQLLFYSVGIGQISSEVPQNLSASRPQDRQFILSSKKLLLSDSGFYLCAWSVRQVYYGYTFGSGTRLTVV.